This T cell receptor beta chain was captured in a study of Ad26.COV2.S vaccination and SARS-CoV-2 variants. Findings and limits, study-wide: With respect to non-spike TCR breadth, vaccine and placebo recipients were similar. The TCR-based breadth and depth measures might underestimate overall T cell responses. Responses of spike-specific T cells (both CD8+ and CD4+) reportedly showed substantial breadth after vaccination.

The data were produced by immunoSEQ multiplex PCR, yet TCRdb's version contains in-frame clones alone and is incomplete. The sample yields 300,000 to 450,000 clones, just over 90% seen once. Comments on this clone: Its antigen is as yet unknown.

CDR1 is SGDLS and CDR2 is YYNGEE in the germline V gene. V gave up 4 bases and J gave up 1 base, with 14 bases separating them. The CDR3 has 15 residues. The chain couples TRBV9 to TRBJ2-5; D perhaps matches TRBD2 (6 bases). The starting material was peripheral blood, obtained after recovery from COVID-19. This clonotype was obtained from a human donor who had recovered from COVID-19. The CDR3 protein is CASSPIGRGQETQYF. The DNA of the CDR3 is TGTGCCAGCAGCCCAATAGGGCGGGGCCAAGAGACCCAGTACTTC.